This T cell receptor beta chain was identified in a study of shared clonotypes between healthy human individuals. This clone came up once. Produced via immunoSEQ multiplex PCR; TCRdb's table is partial and in-frame only. The sample records some 2,000,000 clones, almost 96% being singletons. The sequence was obtained from a man younger than 35 in good health. The specimen sequenced was naive CD4+ T cells sorted from blood. Subset of the sample: CD45RA+ positively selected.

CDR3 in DNA: TGTGCCAGCAGTGAAGACAGGGAGGGGTTAGAGACCCAGTACTTC. This translates into CASSEDREGLETQYF. The chain employs TRBV6-1 and TRBJ2-5, with D possibly matching TRBD2 (7 bases). This CDR3 contains 15 residues. V was clipped by 1 base and J by 4 bases, with 13 bases between them. Per the germline V gene, CDR1 is MNHNS and CDR2 is SASEGT.